What follows are 20 T cell receptor beta chains derived from one specimen sequenced in a study of control samples from healthy donors and cancer patients. The method was immunoSEQ multiplex PCR; TCRdb's version includes in-frame clones alone and lacks a portion of them. The sample lists more than 95,000 clones, around nine tenths occurring once. The sequenced sample consisted of PBMCs. The source of these receptors is a man aged 60 to 69 with lung cancer.

J is TRBJ2-2 and V is TRBV10-3, with TRBD1 matching over 10 bases. Losses at the gene ends were 4 bases for V and 5 bases for J; bases not matched to a gene: 1. This CDR3 is 14 amino acids long. Germline V gene data show CDR1 as ENHRY and CDR2 as SYGVKD. This CDR3 reads CAISGGQGTGELFF. The CDR3 coding sequence is TGTGCCATCAGTGGGGGACAGGGGACCGGGGAGCTGTTTTTT.

The rearrangement links TRBV6-5 to TRBJ2-1; D uncertain. Trimming left V 7 bases short and J 4 bases short, with 11 bases between. This CDR3 has 13 amino acids. Germline V lookup: CDR1 MNHEY, CDR2 SVGAGI. CDR3 loop: CASMTGPYNEQFF. As DNA, the CDR3 is TGTGCCAGCATGACCGGGCCTTACAATGAGCAGTTCTTC.

The J gene is TRBJ2-2, the V gene TRBV10-3, with 7 nucleotides matching TRBD1. V lost 3 bases and J lost 1; bases outside the gene matches: 2. CDR3 length: 15 amino acids. Per the germline V gene, CDR1 is ENHRY and CDR2 is SYGVKD. CDR3 sequence: CAISEGTVNTGELFF. CDR3 in DNA: TGTGCCATCAGTGAAGGGACAGTGAACACCGGGGAGCTGTTTTTT.

The chain couples TRBV7-9 to TRBJ2-7; possible D gene TRBD2, 5 bases. This CDR3 is built from 16 residues. The V gene lost 1 base and the J gene lost 4 bases, with 17 bases spanning the gap. Germline CDR1 is SEHNR and CDR2 is FQNEAQ (reference sequence). The DNA of the CDR3 is TGTGCCAGCAGCTTAGAGGGCCCTAGCAGTATTTACGAGCAGTACGTC. It specifies CASSLEGPSSIYEQYV.

The V call is TRBV18, the J call TRBJ2-3, with a tentative D call TRBD2 (5 bases). Trimming pared 3 bases from V and 6 bases from J, leaving 10 bases between. The CDR3 spans 13 residues. The germline CDR1 and CDR2 sequences are KGHSH and LQKENI. The CDR3 bases are TGTGCCAGCTCACCTACTAGGATGGATACGCAGTATTTT. Translation: CASSPTRMDTQYF.

With respect to this clone: Distinct nucleotide sequences in the sample also encode this CDR3. The rearrangement links TRBV18 to TRBJ2-5; D gene unclear. Germline CDR1 and CDR2: KGHSH and LQKENI. The CDR3 spans 13 residues. V was trimmed by 3 bases and J by 4 bases, leaving 9 bases between them. The CDR3 loop reads CASSPGLGETQYF. DNA of the CDR3: TGTGCCAGCTCACCTGGTCTGGGAGAGACCCAGTACTTC.

The rearrangement uses TRBV6-5 and TRBJ1-5; D call uncertain. The V end was cut by 4 bases, the J end by 2 bases, with 6 bases between. The CDR3 is made up of 13 amino acids. The germline CDR1 and CDR2 sequences are MNHEY and SVGAGI. The CDR3 here is CASSFMGNQPQHF. The CDR3 DNA sequence: TGTGCCAGCAGTTTCATGGGCAATCAGCCCCAGCATTTT.

Concerning this clone: Mismatch with germline at one junction end may stem from a read error. The chain carries TRBV5-1 and TRBJ1-3, with D perhaps matching TRBD1 (5 bases). CDR3 length: 15 amino acids. Germline CDR1 is SGHRS and CDR2 is YFSETQ. The CDR3 sequence is CASSLVTASGSTIYF. The CDR3, as DNA: TGCGCCAGCAGCTTGGTGACAGCCTCTGGAAGCACCATATATTTT.

The chain uses TRBV5-5 and TRBJ1-5; D is ambiguous. V was shortened by 0 bases and J by 2 bases, with 18 bases between the two germline ends. The germline V gene has CDR1 SGHKS and CDR2 YYEKEE (reference sequence). The CDR3 is 18 residues long. CDR3 DNA: TGTGCCAGCAGCTTGGCCTCCCAGACAACTCTGGGCAATCAGCCCCAGCATTTT. Amino acid sequence: CASSLASQTTLGNQPQHF.

The chain links TRBV6-5 to TRBJ2-5; D call uncertain. CDR1 and CDR2 from the germline V gene are MNHEY and SVGAGI. The CDR3 is 14 amino acids. The V end was cut by 2 bases, the J end by 5 bases, with 12 bases between. CDR3 sequence (DNA): TGTGCCAGCAGTTACGGGGATTTTGGCGAGACCCAGTACTTC. The encoded protein is CASSYGDFGETQYF.

This sequence joins TRBV27 and TRBJ1-6, with 7 bases identical to TRBD1. Germline lookup yields CDR1 MNHEY and CDR2 SMNVEV (reference sequence). V dropped 5 bases and J dropped 15; count of bases not matched to a gene: 13. The CDR3 extends over 14 amino acids. CDR3 in amino acids: CASSHYSGTEHLHF. The DNA of the CDR3 is TGTGCCAGCAGTCACTATTCCGGGACAGAGCACCTCCACTTT.

V and J are TRBV10-2 and TRBJ1-6; 9 bases fit TRBD1. CDR3 length equals 19 residues. Germline V gene lookup returns CDR1 WSHSY and CDR2 SAAADI. Germline trimming cut 6 bases from V and 0 bases from J; bases unmatched to any gene: 12. CDR3 nucleotide sequence: TGCGCCAGCAGCAGTAGACAGGGGGAGGTTGGCTCCTATAATTCACCCCTCCACTTT. Its translation is CASSSRQGEVGSYNSPLHF.

This chain connects TRBV19 to TRBJ1-5, with 9 bases identical to TRBD1. Per the germline V gene, CDR1 is LNHDA and CDR2 is SQIVND (reference sequence). CDR3 size: 15 residues. J lost 4 bases, V lost 4 bases, and 5 bases had no gene match. This chain's CDR3 is CASSTGTGRNQPQHF. In DNA, the CDR3 is TGTGCCAGTAGTACCGGGACAGGGAGAAATCAGCCCCAGCATTTT.

The chain combines TRBV4-1 with TRBJ2-6; TRBD1 might be the D (6 bases). The V gene lost 0 bases and the J gene lost 0 bases, with 15 bases spanning the gap. Germline CDR1 MGHRA, CDR2 YSYEKL. The CDR3 spans 19 residues. CDR3: CASSQDAPGHFSGANVLTF. CDR3 in DNA: TGCGCCAGCAGCCAAGACGCCCCGGGACACTTCTCTGGGGCCAACGTCCTGACTTTC.

The chain carries TRBV19 and TRBJ2-2; maybe TRBD2 (6 bases). The V gene lost 7 bases and the J gene lost 4 bases, with 13 bases spanning the gap. CDR1 is LNHDA, CDR2 SQIVND, per germline (reference sequence). The CDR3 has 14 amino acids. The CDR3 is CASIGGTVTGELFF. CDR3 sequence (DNA): TGTGCCAGTATTGGGGGGACGGTCACCGGGGAGCTGTTTTTT.

The J gene is TRBJ2-1, the V gene TRBV24-1, with a possible D match to TRBD1 (6 bases). The CDR3 contains 15 residues. The germline V gene has CDR1 KGHDR and CDR2 SFDVKD. The ends were cut back, 4 bases at V and 8 bases at J, with 17 bases in the middle. The CDR3 spells CATSDPGTHGDEQFF. Here the CDR3 DNA reads TGTGCCACCAGTGACCCCGGGACACACGGGGATGAGCAGTTCTTC.

This clone was detected only once. The CDR3 region is CASNRGLETQYF. CDR3 sequence (DNA): TGTGCCAGCAACAGGGGGCTCGAGACCCAGTACTTC. The genes are TRBV6-6 and TRBJ2-5, with 9 bases lining up with TRBD1. The CDR3 is 12 residues long. CDR1 and CDR2 (germline): MNHNY, SVGAGI (reference sequence). V shed 7 bases, J shed 5 bases, and the junction held 2 bases outside the gene matches.

The V call is TRBV7-3, the J call TRBJ1-3, with unresolved D. Per germline, CDR1 SGHTA and CDR2 FQGTGA. The CDR3 spans 14 residues. Trimming stripped 1 base from V and 2 bases from J, with 6 bases between. The CDR3 loop is CASSLNSPGNTIYF. DNA for the CDR3: TGTGCCAGCAGCTTAAATAGCCCTGGAAACACCATATATTTT.

On this clone itself: One end of the junction varies from germline; a read error may be responsible. The chain carries TRBV24-1 and TRBJ1-2; D unresolved. Germline V gives CDR1 KGHDR, CDR2 SFDVKD. CDR3 length: 10 residues. CDR3 residues: CATSDLNLPF. In nucleotides, the CDR3 is TGTGCCACCAGTGATTTGAACCTTCCCTTC.

V usage is TRBV5-1 and J usage is TRBJ1-4; 10 bases are shared with TRBD1. The ends lost 4 bases at V and 8 bases at J; junction bases unmatched: 5. In germline, CDR1 is SGHRS, CDR2 YFSETQ. The CDR3 is 14 amino acids. CDR3 protein: CASSRPGQGEKLFF. In nucleotides, the CDR3 is TGCGCCAGCAGCAGGCCGGGACAGGGGGAAAAACTGTTTTTT.